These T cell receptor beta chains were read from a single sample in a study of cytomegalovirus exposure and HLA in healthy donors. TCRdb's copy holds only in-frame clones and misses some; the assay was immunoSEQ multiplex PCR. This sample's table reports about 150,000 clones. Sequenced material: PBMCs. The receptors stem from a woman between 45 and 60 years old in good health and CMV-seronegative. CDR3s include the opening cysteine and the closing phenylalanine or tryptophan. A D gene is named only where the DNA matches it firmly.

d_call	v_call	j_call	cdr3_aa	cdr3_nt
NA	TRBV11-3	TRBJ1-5	CASSSPPADQPQHF	TGTGCCAGCAGCTCCCCACCAGCGGATCAGCCCCAGCATTTT
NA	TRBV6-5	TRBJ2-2	CASRENSGTGELFF	TGTGCCAGCAGAGAGAATAGCGGCACCGGGGAGCTGTTTTTT
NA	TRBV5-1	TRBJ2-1	CASSVGPQGSYNEQFF	TGCGCCAGCAGTGTAGGACCCCAGGGTTCCTACAATGAGCAGTTCTTC
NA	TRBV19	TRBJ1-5	CASSIGEGLNQPQHF	TGTGCCAGTAGTATAGGGGAGGGACTCAATCAGCCCCAGCATTTT
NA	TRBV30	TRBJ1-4	CAWRQESEKLFF	TGTGCCTGGAGACAGGAGAGTGAAAAACTGTTTTTT
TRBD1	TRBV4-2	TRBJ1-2	CASSHGQELYGYTF	TGTGCCAGCAGCCACGGACAGGAACTCTATGGCTACACCTTC
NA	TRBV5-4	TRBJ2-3	CASSTDPDPGSTDTQYF	TGTGCCAGCAGCACTGACCCTGATCCGGGGAGCACAGATACGCAGTATTTT
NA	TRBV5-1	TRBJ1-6	CASSTIAKDSPLHF	TGCGCCAGCAGCACCATAGCTAAGGATTCACCCCTCCACTTT
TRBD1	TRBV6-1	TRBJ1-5	CASSGGQGYNQPQHF	TGTGCCAGCAGTGGTGGACAGGGTTATAATCAGCCCCAGCATTTT
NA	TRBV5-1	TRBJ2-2	CASSLEATSGTGELFF	TGCGCCAGCAGCTTGGAGGCAACCTCGGGTACCGGGGAGCTGTTTTTT
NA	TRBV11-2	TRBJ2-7	CASSFFSGAYEQYF	TGTGCCAGCAGCTTCTTCAGCGGCGCCTACGAGCAGTACTTC
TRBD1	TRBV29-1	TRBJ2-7	CSRKPGQGIEEQYF	TGCAGCCGAAAACCGGGACAGGGGATAGAGGAGCAGTACTTC
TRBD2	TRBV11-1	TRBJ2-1	CASSPIGLVSNEQFF	TGTGCCAGCAGCCCCATTGGACTAGTCTCCAATGAGCAGTTCTTC
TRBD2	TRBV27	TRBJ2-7	CASSSGLAVYEQYF	TGTGCCAGCAGCTCCGGACTAGCGGTCTACGAGCAGTACTTC
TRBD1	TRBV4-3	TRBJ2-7	CASSPGTGTNYEQYF	TGCGCCAGCAGCCCAGGGACAGGGACTAACTACGAGCAGTACTTC
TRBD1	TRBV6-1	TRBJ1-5	CASNRGGSGNQPQHF	TGTGCCAGCAACCGAGGGGGCAGCGGCAATCAGCCCCAGCATTTT
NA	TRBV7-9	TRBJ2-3	CASTLVLSTDTQYF	TGTGCCAGCACACTAGTACTTAGCACAGATACGCAGTATTTT
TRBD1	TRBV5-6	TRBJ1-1	CASSFRTGVNTEAFF	TGTGCCAGCAGCTTCCGGACAGGTGTGAACACTGAAGCTTTCTTT
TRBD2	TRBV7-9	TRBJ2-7	CASSPPGGYEQYF	TGTGCCAGCAGCCCCCCGGGAGGTTACGAGCAGTACTTC
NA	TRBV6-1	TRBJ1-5	CASSEHPNQPQHF	TGTGCCAGCAGTGAACATCCCAATCAGCCCCAGCATTTT
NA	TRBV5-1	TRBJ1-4	CASSLDLEPRNEKLFF	TGCGCCAGCAGCCTGGACCTGGAGCCAAGGAATGAAAAACTGTTTTTT
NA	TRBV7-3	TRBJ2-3	CASSISGYWSTDTQYF	TGTGCCAGCAGCATATCAGGGTATTGGAGCACAGATACGCAGTATTTT
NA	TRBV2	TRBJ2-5	CASSYQETQYF	TGTGCCAGCAGCTACCAAGAGACCCAGTACTTC
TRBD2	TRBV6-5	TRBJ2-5	CASGGGQETQYF	TGTGCCAGCGGGGGGGGGCAAGAGACCCAGTACTTC
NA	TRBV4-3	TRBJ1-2	CASSQEFAGEDGYTF	TGCGCCAGCAGCCAAGAGTTCGCAGGGGAAGATGGCTACACCTTC
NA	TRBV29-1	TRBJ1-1	CSGIPGTTEAFF	TGCAGCGGGATCCCAGGGACAACTGAAGCTTTCTTT
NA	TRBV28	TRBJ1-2	CASSRVGYGYTF	TGTGCCAGCAGCCGTGTCGGCTATGGCTACACCTTC
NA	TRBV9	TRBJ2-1	CASSDKGGTEGEQFF	TGTGCCAGCAGCGATAAGGGGGGGACCGAAGGCGAGCAGTTCTTC
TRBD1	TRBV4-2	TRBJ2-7	CASSREGQPYEQYF	TGTGCCAGCAGCCGAGAGGGACAGCCCTACGAGCAGTACTTC
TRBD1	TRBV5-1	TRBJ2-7	CASSFDRESQSYEQYF	TGCGCCAGCAGCTTCGACAGGGAGAGCCAGTCCTACGAGCAGTACTTC
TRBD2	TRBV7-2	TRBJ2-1	CASSLVSGSSNEQFF	TGTGCCAGCAGCTTAGTTAGCGGGAGCAGTAATGAGCAGTTCTTC
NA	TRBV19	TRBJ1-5	CASTGYNQPQHF	TGTGCCAGTACAGGATACAATCAGCCCCAGCATTTT
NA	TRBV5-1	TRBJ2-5	CASSLGTAEETQYF	TGCGCCAGCAGCTTGGGAACGGCGGAAGAGACCCAGTACTTC
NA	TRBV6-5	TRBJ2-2	CASSLGGAGTGELFF	TGTGCCAGCAGCCTGGGGGGGGCGGGCACCGGGGAGCTGTTTTTT
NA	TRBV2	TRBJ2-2	CASRETENTGELFF	TGTGCCAGCAGGGAGACAGAGAACACCGGGGAGCTGTTTTTT
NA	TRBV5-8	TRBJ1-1	CASSMAPRERITEAFF	TGTGCCAGCAGCATGGCACCCAGGGAAAGGATAACTGAAGCTTTCTTT
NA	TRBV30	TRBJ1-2	CAWSVRAGDGYTF	TGTGCCTGGAGTGTACGGGCAGGGGACGGCTACACCTTC
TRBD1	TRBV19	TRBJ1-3	CASGYAGQFSGNTIYF	TGTGCCAGTGGCTACGCGGGACAGTTCTCTGGAAACACCATATATTTT
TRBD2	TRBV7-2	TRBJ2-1	CASSFYIAGGLNEQFF	TGTGCCAGCAGCTTTTATATAGCGGGGGGCTTAAATGAGCAGTTCTTC
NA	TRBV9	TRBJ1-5	CASSDRQSNQPQHF	TGTGCCAGCAGCGACAGACAGTCTAATCAGCCCCAGCATTTT
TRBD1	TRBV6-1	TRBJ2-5	CASRKSGQAPGTQYF	TGTGCCAGCAGAAAGTCGGGACAGGCCCCGGGGACCCAGTACTTC
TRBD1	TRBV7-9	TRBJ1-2	CASSWTGYGYTF	TGTGCCAGCAGCTGGACAGGTTATGGCTACACCTTC